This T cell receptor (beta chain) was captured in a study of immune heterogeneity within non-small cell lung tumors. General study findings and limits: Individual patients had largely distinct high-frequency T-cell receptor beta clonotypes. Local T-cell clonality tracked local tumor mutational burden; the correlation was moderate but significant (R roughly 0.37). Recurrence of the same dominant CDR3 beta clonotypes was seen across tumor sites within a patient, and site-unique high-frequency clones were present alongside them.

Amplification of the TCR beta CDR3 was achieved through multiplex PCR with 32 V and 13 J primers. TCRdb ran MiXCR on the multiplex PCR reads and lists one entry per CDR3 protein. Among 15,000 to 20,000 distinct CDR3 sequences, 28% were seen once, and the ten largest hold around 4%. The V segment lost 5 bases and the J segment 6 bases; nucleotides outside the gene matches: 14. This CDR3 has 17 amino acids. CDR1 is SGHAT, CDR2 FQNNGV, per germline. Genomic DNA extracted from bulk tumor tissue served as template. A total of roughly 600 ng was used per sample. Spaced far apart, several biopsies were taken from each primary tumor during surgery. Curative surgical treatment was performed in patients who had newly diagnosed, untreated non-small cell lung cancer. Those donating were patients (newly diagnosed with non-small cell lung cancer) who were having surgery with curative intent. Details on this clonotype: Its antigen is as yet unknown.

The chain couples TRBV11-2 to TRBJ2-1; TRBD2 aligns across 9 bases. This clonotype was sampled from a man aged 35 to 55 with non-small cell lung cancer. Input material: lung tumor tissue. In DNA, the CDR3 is TGTGCCAGCAGCCTACGACAACTAGCGGGTGGGGCCAATGAGCAGTTCTTC. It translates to CASSLRQLAGGANEQFF.